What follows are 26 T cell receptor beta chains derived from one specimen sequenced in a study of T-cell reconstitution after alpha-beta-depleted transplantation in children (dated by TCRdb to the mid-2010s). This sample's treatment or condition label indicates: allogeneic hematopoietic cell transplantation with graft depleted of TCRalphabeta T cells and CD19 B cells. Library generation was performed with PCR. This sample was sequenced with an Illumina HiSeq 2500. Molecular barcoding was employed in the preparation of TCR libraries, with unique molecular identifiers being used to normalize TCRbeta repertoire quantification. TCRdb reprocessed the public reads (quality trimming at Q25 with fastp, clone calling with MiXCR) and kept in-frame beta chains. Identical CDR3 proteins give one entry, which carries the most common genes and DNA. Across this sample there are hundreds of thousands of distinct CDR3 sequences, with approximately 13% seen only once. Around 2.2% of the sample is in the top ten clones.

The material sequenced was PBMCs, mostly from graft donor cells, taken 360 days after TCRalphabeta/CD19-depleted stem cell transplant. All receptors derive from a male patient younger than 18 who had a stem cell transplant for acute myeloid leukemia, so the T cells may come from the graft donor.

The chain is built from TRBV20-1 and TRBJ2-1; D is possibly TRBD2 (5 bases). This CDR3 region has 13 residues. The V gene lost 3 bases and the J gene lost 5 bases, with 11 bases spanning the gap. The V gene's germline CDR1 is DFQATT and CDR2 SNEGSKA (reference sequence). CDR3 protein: CSASRGLNNEQFF. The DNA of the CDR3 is TGCAGTGCTAGCCGCGGACTTAACAATGAGCAGTTCTTC.

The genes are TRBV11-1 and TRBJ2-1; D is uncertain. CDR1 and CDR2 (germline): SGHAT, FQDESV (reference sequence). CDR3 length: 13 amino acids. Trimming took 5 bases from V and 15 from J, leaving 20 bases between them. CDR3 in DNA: TGTGCCAGCAGCATACCAACCGAGTCCGTAAGGTTCTTC. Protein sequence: CASSIPTESVRFF.

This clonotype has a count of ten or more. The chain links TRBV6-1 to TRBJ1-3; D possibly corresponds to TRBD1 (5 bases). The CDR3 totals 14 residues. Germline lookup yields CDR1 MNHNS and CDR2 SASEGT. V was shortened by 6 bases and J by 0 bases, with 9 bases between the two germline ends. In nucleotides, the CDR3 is TGTGCCAGCAGCTCAGGGACCTCTGGAAACACCATATATTTT. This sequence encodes CASSSGTSGNTIYF.

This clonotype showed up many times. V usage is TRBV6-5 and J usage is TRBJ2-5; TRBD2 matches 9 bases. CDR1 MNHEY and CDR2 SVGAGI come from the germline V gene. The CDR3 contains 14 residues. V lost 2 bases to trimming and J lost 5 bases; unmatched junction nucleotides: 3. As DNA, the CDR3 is TGTGCCAGCAGTTACCGCGGACTAGCGGAGACCCAGTACTTC. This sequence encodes CASSYRGLAETQYF.

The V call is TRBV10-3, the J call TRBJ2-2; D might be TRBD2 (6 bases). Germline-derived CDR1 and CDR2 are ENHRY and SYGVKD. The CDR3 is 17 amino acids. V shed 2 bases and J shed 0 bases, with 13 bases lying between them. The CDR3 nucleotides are TGTGCCATCAGTGAGCCGACTAGTGGACCGAACACCGGGGAGCTGTTTTTT. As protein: CAISEPTSGPNTGELFF.

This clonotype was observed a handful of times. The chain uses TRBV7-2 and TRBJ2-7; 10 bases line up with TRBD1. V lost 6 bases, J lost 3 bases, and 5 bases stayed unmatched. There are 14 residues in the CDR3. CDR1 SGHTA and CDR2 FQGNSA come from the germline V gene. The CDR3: CASRTGGSHYEQYF. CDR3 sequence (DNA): TGTGCCAGCAGGACAGGGGGCTCACACTACGAGCAGTACTTC. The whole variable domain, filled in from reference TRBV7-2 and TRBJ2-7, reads GAGVSQSPSNKVTEKGKDVELRCDPISGHTALYWYRQSLGQGLEFLIYFQGNSAPDKSGLPSDRFSAERTGGSVSTLTIQRTQQEDSAVYLCASRTGGSHYEQYFGPGTRLTVT.

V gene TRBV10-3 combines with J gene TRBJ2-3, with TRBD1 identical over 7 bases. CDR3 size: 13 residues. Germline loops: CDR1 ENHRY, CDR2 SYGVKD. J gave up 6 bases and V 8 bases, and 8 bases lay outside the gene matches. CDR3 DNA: TGTGCCATCCTCCGGGACAGCAGGGATACGCAGTATTTT. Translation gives CAILRDSRDTQYF.

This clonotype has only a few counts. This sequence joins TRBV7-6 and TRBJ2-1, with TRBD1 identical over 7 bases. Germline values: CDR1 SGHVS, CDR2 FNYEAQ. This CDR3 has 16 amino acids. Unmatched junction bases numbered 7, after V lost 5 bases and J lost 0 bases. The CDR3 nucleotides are TGTGCCAGCAGCGCGGAACAGGGGCCCTCCTACAATGAGCAGTTCTTC. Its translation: CASSAEQGPSYNEQFF.

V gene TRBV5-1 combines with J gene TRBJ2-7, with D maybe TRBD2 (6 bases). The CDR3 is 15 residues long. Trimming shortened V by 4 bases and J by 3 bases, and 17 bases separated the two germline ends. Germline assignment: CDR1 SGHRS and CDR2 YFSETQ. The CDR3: CASSGTWGSLYEQYF. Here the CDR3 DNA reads TGCGCCAGCAGCGGGACTTGGGGGTCCCTCTACGAGCAGTACTTC.

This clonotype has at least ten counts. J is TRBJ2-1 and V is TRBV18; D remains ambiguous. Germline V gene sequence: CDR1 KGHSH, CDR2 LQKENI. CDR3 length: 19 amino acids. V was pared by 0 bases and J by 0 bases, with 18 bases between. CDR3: CASSPPTPVALSSYNEQFF. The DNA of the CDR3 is TGTGCCAGCTCACCACCGACACCAGTTGCCCTAAGCTCCTACAATGAGCAGTTCTTC.

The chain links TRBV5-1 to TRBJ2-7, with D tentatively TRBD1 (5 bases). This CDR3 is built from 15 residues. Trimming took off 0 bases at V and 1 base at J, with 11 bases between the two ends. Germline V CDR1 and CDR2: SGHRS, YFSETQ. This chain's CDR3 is CASSLDDSLSYEQYF. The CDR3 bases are TGCGCCAGCAGCTTGGATGACAGTTTATCCTACGAGCAGTACTTC. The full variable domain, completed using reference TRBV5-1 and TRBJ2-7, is KAGVTQTPRYLIKTRGQQVTLSCSPISGHRSVSWYQQTPGQGLQFLFEYFSETQRNKGNFPGRFSGRQFSNSRSEMNVSTLELGDSALYLCASSLDDSLSYEQYFGPGTRLTVT.

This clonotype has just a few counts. The CDR3 sequence: CASSYGDRRREKLFF. The DNA for the CDR3 is TGTGCCAGCAGTTACGGGGACAGGAGGAGGGAAAAACTGTTTTTT. This sequence joins TRBV6-5 and TRBJ1-4; 8 bases map to TRBD1. The V and J ends lost 2 bases and 8 bases, in that order; junction bases with no gene match: 7. This CDR3 has 15 amino acids. Looked up from germline, CDR1 is MNHEY and CDR2 is SVGAGI.

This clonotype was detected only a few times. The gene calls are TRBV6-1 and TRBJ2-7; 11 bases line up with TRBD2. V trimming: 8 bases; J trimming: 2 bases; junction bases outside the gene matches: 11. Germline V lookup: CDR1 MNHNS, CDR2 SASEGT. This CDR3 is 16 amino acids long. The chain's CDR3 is CASGTSGGVNTYEQYF. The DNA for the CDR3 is TGTGCCAGCGGGACTAGCGGAGGCGTAAACACCTACGAGCAGTACTTC.

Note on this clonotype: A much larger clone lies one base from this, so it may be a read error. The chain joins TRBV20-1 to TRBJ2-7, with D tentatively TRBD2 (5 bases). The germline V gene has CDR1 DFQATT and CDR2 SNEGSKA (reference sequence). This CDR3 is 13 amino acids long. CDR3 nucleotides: TGCAGTGCCGAGGCGACTATGCCCTACGAGGAGTACTTC. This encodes CSAEATMPYEEYF.

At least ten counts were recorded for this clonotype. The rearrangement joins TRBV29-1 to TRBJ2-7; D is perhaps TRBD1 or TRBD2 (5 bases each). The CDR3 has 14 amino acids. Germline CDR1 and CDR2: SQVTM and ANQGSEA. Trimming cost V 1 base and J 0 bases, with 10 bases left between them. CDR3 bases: TGCAGCGTTGAAGGAGGGACGTCCTCCTACGAGCAGTACTTC. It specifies CSVEGGTSSYEQYF.

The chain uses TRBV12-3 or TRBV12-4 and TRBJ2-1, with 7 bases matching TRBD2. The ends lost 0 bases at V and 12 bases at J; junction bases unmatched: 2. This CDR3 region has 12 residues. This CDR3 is CASSLARETQFF. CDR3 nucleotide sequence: TGTGCCAGCAGTTTAGCGCGGGAGACGCAGTTCTTC.

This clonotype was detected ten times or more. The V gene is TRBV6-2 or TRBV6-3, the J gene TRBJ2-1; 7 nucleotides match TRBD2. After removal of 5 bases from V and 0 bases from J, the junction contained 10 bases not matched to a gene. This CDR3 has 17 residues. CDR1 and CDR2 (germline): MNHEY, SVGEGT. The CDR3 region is CASSPTGTKSSYNEQFF. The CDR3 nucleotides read TGTGCCAGCAGTCCCACCGGGACTAAGAGCTCCTACAATGAGCAGTTCTTC.

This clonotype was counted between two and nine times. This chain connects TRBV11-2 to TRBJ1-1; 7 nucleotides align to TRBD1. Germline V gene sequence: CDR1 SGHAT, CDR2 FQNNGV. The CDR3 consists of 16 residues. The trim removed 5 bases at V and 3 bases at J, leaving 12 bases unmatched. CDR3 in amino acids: CASSTYRGRGDTEAFF. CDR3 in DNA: TGTGCCAGCAGCACATACAGGGGCCGGGGGGACACTGAAGCTTTCTTT.

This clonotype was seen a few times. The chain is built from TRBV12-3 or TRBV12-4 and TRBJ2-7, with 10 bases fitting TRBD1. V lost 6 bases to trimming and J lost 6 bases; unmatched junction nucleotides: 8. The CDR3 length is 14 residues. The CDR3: CASSTGTGVVEQYF. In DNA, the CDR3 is TGTGCCAGCAGCACCGGGACAGGGGTTGTCGAGCAGTACTTC.

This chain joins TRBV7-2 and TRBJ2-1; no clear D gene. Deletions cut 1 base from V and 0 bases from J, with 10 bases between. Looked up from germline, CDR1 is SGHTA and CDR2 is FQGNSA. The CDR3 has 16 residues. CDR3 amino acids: CASSLDGRSSYNEQFF. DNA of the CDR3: TGTGCCAGCAGCTTAGACGGGCGGAGCTCCTACAATGAGCAGTTCTTC.

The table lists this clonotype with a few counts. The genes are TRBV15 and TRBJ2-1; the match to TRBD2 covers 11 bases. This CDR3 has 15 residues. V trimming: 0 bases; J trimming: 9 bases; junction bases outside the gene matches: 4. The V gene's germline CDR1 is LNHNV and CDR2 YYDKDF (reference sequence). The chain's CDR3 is CATSRDRLAGGEQFF. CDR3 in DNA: TGTGCCACCAGCAGAGATCGGCTAGCGGGAGGTGAGCAGTTCTTC.

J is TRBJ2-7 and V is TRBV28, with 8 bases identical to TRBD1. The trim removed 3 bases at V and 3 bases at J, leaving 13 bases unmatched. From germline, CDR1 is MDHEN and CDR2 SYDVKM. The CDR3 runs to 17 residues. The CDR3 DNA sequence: TGTGCCAGCAGTTTGGTCGAGTGGCAGGGGGCGATCTACGAGCAGTACTTC. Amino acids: CASSLVEWQGAIYEQYF. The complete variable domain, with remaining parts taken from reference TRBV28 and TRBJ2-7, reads DVKVTQSSRYLVKRTGEKVFLECVQDMDHENMFWYRQDPGLGLRLIYFSYDVKMKEKGDIPEGYSVSREKKERFSLILESASTNQTSMYLCASSLVEWQGAIYEQYFGPGTRLTVT.

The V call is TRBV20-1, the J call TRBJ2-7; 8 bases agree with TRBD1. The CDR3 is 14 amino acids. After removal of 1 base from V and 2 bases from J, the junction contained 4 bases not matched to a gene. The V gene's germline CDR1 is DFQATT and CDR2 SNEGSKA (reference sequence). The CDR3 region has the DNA TGCAGTGCTAGAGGTGGACAGGGCCCCTACGAGCAGTACTTC. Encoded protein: CSARGGQGPYEQYF.

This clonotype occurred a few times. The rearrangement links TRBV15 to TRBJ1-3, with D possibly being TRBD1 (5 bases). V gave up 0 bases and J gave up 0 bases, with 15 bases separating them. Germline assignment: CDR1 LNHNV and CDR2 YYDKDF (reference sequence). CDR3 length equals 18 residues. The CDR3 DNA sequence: TGTGCCACCAGCAGAGATCGAACGAGGGGACTCTCTGGAAACACCATATATTTT. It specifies CATSRDRTRGLSGNTIYF.

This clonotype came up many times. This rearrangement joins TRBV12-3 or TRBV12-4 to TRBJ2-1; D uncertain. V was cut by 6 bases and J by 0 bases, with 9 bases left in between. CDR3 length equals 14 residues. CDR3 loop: CASRLPSSYNEQFF. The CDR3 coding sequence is TGTGCCAGCAGACTACCCTCCTCCTACAATGAGCAGTTCTTC.

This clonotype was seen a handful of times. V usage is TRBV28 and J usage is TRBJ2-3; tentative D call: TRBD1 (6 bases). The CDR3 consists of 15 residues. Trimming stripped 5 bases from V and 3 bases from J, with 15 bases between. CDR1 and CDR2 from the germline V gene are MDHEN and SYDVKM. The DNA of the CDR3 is TGTGCCAGCAGTAGATCAGGGGAGAGGACAGATACGCAGTATTTT. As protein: CASSRSGERTDTQYF.